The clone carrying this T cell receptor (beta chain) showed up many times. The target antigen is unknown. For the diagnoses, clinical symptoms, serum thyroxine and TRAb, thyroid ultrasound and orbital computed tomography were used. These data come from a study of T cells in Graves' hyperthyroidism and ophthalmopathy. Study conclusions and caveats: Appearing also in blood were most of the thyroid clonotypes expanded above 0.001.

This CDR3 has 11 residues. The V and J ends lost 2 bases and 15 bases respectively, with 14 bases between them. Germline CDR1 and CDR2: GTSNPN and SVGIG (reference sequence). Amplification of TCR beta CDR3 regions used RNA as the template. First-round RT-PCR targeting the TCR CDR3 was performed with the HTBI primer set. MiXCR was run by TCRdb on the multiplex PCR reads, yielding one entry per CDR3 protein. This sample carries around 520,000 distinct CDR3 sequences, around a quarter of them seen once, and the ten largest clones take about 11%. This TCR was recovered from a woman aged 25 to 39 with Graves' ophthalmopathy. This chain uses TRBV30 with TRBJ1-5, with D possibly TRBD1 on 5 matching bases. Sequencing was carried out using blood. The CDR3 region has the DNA TGTGCCTGGAGTCTCGGGGGGGGAACGCATTTT. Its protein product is CAWSLGGGTHF.